The next 23 T cell receptor beta chains were all read from a single sample in a study of beta chain features in type 1 diabetes. General observations from the study: TCRB CDR3 length was moderately but significantly reduced in all four CD4+ subsets of Type 1 diabetes patients.

All of the isolated RNA was reverse transcribed, so expressed TCRB transcripts were sequenced. Assay used: immunoSEQ multiplex PCR; TCRdb lists only in-frame clones, some missing. The table shows some 350,000 clones, with 8.5% to 10% occurring only once. For these TCRs, the target antigens are not known. Specimen: central memory CD4+ T cells from blood. Receptors originate from a man in his thirties or forties with type 1 diabetes.

This clone was counted at least ten times. In nucleotides, the CDR3 is TGTGCCAGTAATAACCTCCGGGGCCTAGCGGGAGTTAATGAGCAGTTCTTC. This gives the protein CASNNLRGLAGVNEQFF. The chain is built from TRBV19 and TRBJ2-1; TRBD2 matches at 10 bases. V gave up 7 bases and J gave up 7 bases; unmatched junction bases: 16. This CDR3 is built from 17 residues. Looked up from germline, CDR1 is LNHDA and CDR2 is SQIVND (reference sequence).

This clone was detected a few times. The genes are TRBV5-5 and TRBJ2-7, with no clear D. The CDR3 length is 13 residues. Germline CDR1 and CDR2: SGHKS and YYEKEE (reference sequence). V was pared by 0 bases and J by 0 bases, with 4 bases between. CDR3 DNA: TGTGCCAGCAGCTTGGAACTCTCCTACGAGCAGTACTTC. Translating gives CASSLELSYEQYF.

In this sample, this clone turned up a few times. The rearrangement uses TRBV20-1 and TRBJ2-3; tentatively, D is TRBD2 (5 bases). Trimming removed 5 bases from V and 8 bases from J, with 8 bases in between. The CDR3 consists of 10 residues. Germline V gives CDR1 DFQATT, CDR2 SNEGSKA (reference sequence). The CDR3 region has the DNA TGCAGTGCTCGCGAGGGTACGCAGTATTTT. As protein: CSAREGTQYF.

This clone occurred a few times. V is TRBV19 and J is TRBJ1-1; 8 positions agree with TRBD1. The CDR3 is 13 residues long. CDR1 is LNHDA, CDR2 SQIVND, per germline (reference sequence). V lost 7 bases to trimming and J lost 5 bases; unmatched junction nucleotides: 6. The CDR3: CASNKQGGTEAFF. The CDR3 DNA follows: TGTGCCAGTAATAAACAGGGGGGAACTGAAGCTTTCTTT. Variable domain in full (rest from reference TRBV19 and TRBJ1-1): DGGITQSPKYLFRKEGQNVTLSCEQNLNHDAMYWYRQDPGQGLRLIYYSQIVNDFQKGDIAEGYSVSREKKESFPLTVTSAQKNPTAFYLCASNKQGGTEAFFGQGTRLTVV.

A few counts support this clone. This chain joins TRBV5-1 and TRBJ2-1; a weak D match, TRBD2 (6 bases). This CDR3 spans 14 amino acids. Germline CDR1 reads SGHRS; CDR2 reads YFSETQ. Trimming pared 0 bases from V and 6 bases from J, leaving 10 bases between. CDR3 sequence (DNA): TGCGCCAGCAGCTTGGGGGGACTTAGCAATGAGCAGTTCTTC. Translating it yields CASSLGGLSNEQFF.

V and J are TRBV7-2 and TRBJ1-5; D might be TRBD1 (6 bases). Between the trimmed V and J ends, which lost 2 bases and 5 bases, there was a span of 13 bases. This CDR3 spans 15 amino acids. Per germline, CDR1 SGHTA and CDR2 FQGNSA. CDR3 in amino acids: CASSLLTGGHQPQHF. Written as DNA, the CDR3 is TGTGCCAGCAGCTTACTGACAGGCGGTCATCAGCCCCAGCATTTT.

This clone was seen at least ten times. This chain links TRBV6-1 with TRBJ2-7, with D possibly TRBD1 on 7 matching bases. Trimming removed 9 bases from V and 2 bases from J, with 14 bases in between. Germline assignment: CDR1 MNHNS and CDR2 SASEGT. CDR3 length: 13 amino acids. As DNA, the CDR3 is TGTGCCAGGACTAGGGACAGACCCTACGAGCAGTACTTC. This codes for CARTRDRPYEQYF.

This clone has more than one count but fewer than ten. This could be a read error, since a much larger clone is one nucleotide away. The chain carries TRBV9 and TRBJ2-2, with D uncertain. The CDR3 has 12 residues. The germline gives CDR1 SGDLS, CDR2 YYNGEE. Trimming removed 4 bases from V and 3 bases from J, with 4 bases in between. CDR3 sequence (DNA): TGTGCCAGCAGCCCTTACACCGGGGAGCTGTTTTTT. Encoded protein: CASSPYTGELFF.

The V gene is TRBV27, the J gene TRBJ1-1; D is ambiguous. There are 21 residues in the CDR3. Trimming stripped 2 bases from V and 0 bases from J, with 28 bases between. From germline, CDR1 is MNHEY and CDR2 SMNVEV (reference sequence). The CDR3 here is CASSLTPPSVYIRSMNTEAFF. For the CDR3, the DNA is TGTGCCAGCAGTTTAACCCCCCCGAGCGTCTACATAAGGAGCATGAACACTGAAGCTTTCTTT.

CDR3 amino acids: CASSRVAEQETQYF. DNA of the CDR3: TGTGCCAGCAGCCGGGTGGCAGAGCAAGAGACCCAGTACTTC. The rearrangement uses TRBV6-1 and TRBJ2-5; no clear D gene. Germline CDR1 and CDR2: MNHNS and SASEGT. The length of the CDR3 is 14 residues. The germline V and J ends were trimmed by 6 bases and 2 bases, with 13 bases remaining between them.

About this clone itself: Germline and junction disagree at one end, which may indicate a read error. The chain employs TRBV28 and TRBJ2-7; 8 positions match TRBD2. Germline-derived CDR1 and CDR2 are MDHEN and SYDVKM. CDR3 length equals 17 residues. The CDR3 loop is CASSLTPGLVPSHEQYF. For the CDR3, the DNA is TGTGCCAGCAGTTTAACTCCGGGACTAGTCCCCTCCCACGAGCAGTACTTC.

CDR3 coding DNA: TGCGCCAGCCGACAGGGCGATGAGCAGTACTTC. Amino acids: CASRQGDEQYF. The chain couples TRBV5-1 to TRBJ2-7; 7 bases fit TRBD1. CDR1 and CDR2 (germline): SGHRS, YFSETQ. This CDR3 region has 11 residues. Trimming at V came to 7 bases and at J to 7 bases, leaving 5 bases not matched to a gene.

This chain joins TRBV11-2 and TRBJ1-2; D is unclear. CDR3 length: 15 amino acids. The V gene's germline CDR1 is SGHAT and CDR2 FQNNGV. V was shortened by 5 bases and J by 4 bases, with 17 bases between the two germline ends. The CDR3 DNA is TGTGCCAGCAGCCCTCAACAACATCGGAGCTATGGCTACACCTTC. It codes for CASSPQQHRSYGYTF.

The chain is built from TRBV4-3 and TRBJ1-3; D is possibly TRBD1 (5 bases). Germline CDR1 and CDR2: LGHNA and YSLEER. Trimming cost V 4 bases and J 0 bases, with 13 bases left between them. This CDR3 has 16 amino acids. In DNA, the CDR3 is TGCGCCAGCAGCCCCCGGGGGAGCAACTCTGGAAACACCATATATTTT. As protein: CASSPRGSNSGNTIYF.

This clone was observed a handful of times. V is TRBV28 and J is TRBJ1-2; the D is unclear. Trimming removed 5 bases at V and 5 bases at J, with 15 bases between. The germline V gene encodes CDR1 MDHEN and CDR2 SYDVKM. The CDR3 consists of 14 residues. CDR3: CASSSKGSAYGYTF. The CDR3 DNA reads TGTGCCAGCAGTAGCAAAGGCTCCGCTTATGGCTACACCTTC.

In this sample, this clone turned up a few times. The chain joins TRBV2 to TRBJ2-5; 8 nucleotides align to TRBD1. The CDR3 extends over 15 amino acids. Germline V gives CDR1 SNHLY, CDR2 FYNNEI. J lost 2 bases, V lost 7 bases, and 9 bases had no gene match. The CDR3 spells CASTFGQGRQETQYF. Here the CDR3 DNA reads TGTGCCAGCACTTTTGGACAGGGACGGCAAGAGACCCAGTACTTC.

This chain connects TRBV7-3 to TRBJ2-1; 9 bases match TRBD2. The CDR3 runs 16 residues. J was trimmed by 4 bases and V by 4 bases; bases with no gene match: 8. The germline V gene encodes CDR1 SGHTA and CDR2 FQGTGA. The DNA of the CDR3 is TGTGCCAGCAGCTACCTGACTAGCGGCTCTTACAATGAGCAGTTCTTC. This encodes CASSYLTSGSYNEQFF.

This clone has more than one count but fewer than ten. V is TRBV11-2 and J is TRBJ2-5; D is unclear. V lost 3 bases to trimming and J lost 5 bases, with 13 bases between them. The germline gives CDR1 SGHAT, CDR2 FQNNGV. The CDR3 runs to 14 residues. The CDR3 DNA is TGTGCCAGCAGCTTCTCAGGAAAGGCGGAGACCCAGTACTTC. This gives the protein CASSFSGKAETQYF.

The V gene is TRBV15, the J gene TRBJ2-5, with a tentative D call TRBD2 (6 bases). Germline V gene lookup returns CDR1 LNHNV and CDR2 YYDKDF (reference sequence). The CDR3 loop spans 15 amino acids. V lost 1 base and J lost 8, with 17 bases in between. CDR3 protein: CATSRGASEEGTQYF. The DNA for the CDR3 is TGTGCCACCAGCAGAGGGGCTAGCGAGGAAGGAACCCAGTACTTC.

The rearrangement joins TRBV5-1 to TRBJ2-2; no definite D call. This CDR3 is 14 amino acids long. The V end lost 0 bases, the J end lost 0 bases, and 3 bases lay between the germline ends. Germline assignment: CDR1 SGHRS and CDR2 YFSETQ. CDR3 bases: TGCGCCAGCAGCTTGGAAGCGAACACCGGGGAGCTGTTTTTT. It yields the protein CASSLEANTGELFF.

This clone has a count of ten or more. The chain uses TRBV19 and TRBJ2-1; D unresolved. Trimming shortened V by 0 bases and J by 13 bases, and 10 bases separated the two germline ends. The CDR3 length is 12 residues. CDR1 is LNHDA and CDR2 is SQIVND in the germline V gene (reference sequence). This CDR3 is CASSIEGTLQFF. In DNA, the CDR3 is TGTGCCAGTAGTATAGAGGGTACCCTCCAGTTCTTC.

The table lists this clone with a count of one. CDR3 residues: CATSRVKGTNEKLFF. The CDR3 DNA follows: TGTGCCACCAGCAGGGTGAAGGGAACTAATGAAAAACTGTTTTTT. This chain joins TRBV15 and TRBJ1-4; D not certain. Trimming took off 3 bases at V and 1 base at J, with 9 bases between the two ends. The CDR3 runs 15 residues. Germline CDR1 reads LNHNV; CDR2 reads YYDKDF (reference sequence).

This chain joins TRBV4-1 and TRBJ1-2; 7 bases fit TRBD1. The CDR3 sequence is 15 residues long. Trimming removed 0 bases from V and 8 bases from J; junction bases left unmatched: 9. Germline CDR1 is MGHRA and CDR2 is YSYEKL. The CDR3 loop reads CASSQDVDREGGYTF. The CDR3 nucleotides are TGCGCCAGCAGCCAAGATGTCGACAGGGAAGGGGGCTACACCTTC.